The 7 T cell receptor beta chains in this list originate from one sample, sequenced in a study of vaccination effects on CD4 cells after COVID-19. Expansion with viral peptide pools was applied to antigen-specific CD4+ T cells by the ViraFEST assay prior to sequencing. Isolation of CD4+ T cells took place after about ten days of culture. Among the vaccine recipients, none had a prior SARS-CoV-2 infection, and nucleocapsid antibodies were negative. These receptors lack a known antigen. The data were produced by immunoSEQ multiplex PCR, yet TCRdb's version contains in-frame clones alone and is incomplete. The data show about 20,000 clones, around 80% seen once. The material was CD4+ T cells from PBMCs cultured with HCoV-NL63 spike peptides, obtained before COVID-19 vaccination. The source of these receptors is a human donor who received a COVID-19 vaccine.

The rearrangement uses TRBV30 and TRBJ2-7, with D possibly called TRBD1 or TRBD2 (5 bases each). Trimming pared 2 bases from V and 6 bases from J, leaving 14 bases between. CDR3 length: 13 residues. Germline values: CDR1 GTSNPN, CDR2 SVGIG (reference sequence). This chain's CDR3 is CAWSLDTGGEQYF. DNA for the CDR3: TGTGCCTGGAGTCTAGACACTGGGGGCGAGCAGTACTTC.

The chain uses TRBV9 and TRBJ1-2; D perhaps matches TRBD1 (5 bases). Between the trimmed V and J ends, which lost 0 bases and 4 bases, there was a span of 10 bases. The CDR3 is 14 amino acids. The germline gives CDR1 SGDLS, CDR2 YYNGEE. CDR3 amino acids: CASSVGGAGYGYTF. In DNA, the CDR3 is TGTGCCAGCAGCGTAGGTGGGGCTGGCTATGGCTACACCTTC.

The CDR3 protein is CASSSLRDAGLNQPQHF. Written as DNA, the CDR3 is TGTGCCAGTAGTTCCCTCCGAGACGCAGGGCTCAATCAGCCCCAGCATTTT. The chain combines TRBV19 with TRBJ1-5; TRBD1 is a possible D gene (5 bases). The length of the CDR3 is 17 residues. V was shortened by 5 bases and J by 3 bases, with 20 bases between the two germline ends. The germline V gene has CDR1 LNHDA and CDR2 SQIVND (reference sequence).

The rearrangement joins TRBV12-2 to TRBJ1-1. TRBV12-2 is designated a pseudogene. This CDR3 region has 14 residues. In DNA, the CDR3 is TGTGCAAGTCGCCCGGACGGCGAGAACACTGAAGCTTTCTTT. Residues: CASRPDGENTEAFF.

This clone was detected a few times. The V gene is TRBV5-4, the J gene TRBJ1-1, with a possible D match to TRBD1 (5 bases). Germline V gene data show CDR1 as SGHNT and CDR2 as YYREEE (reference sequence). The CDR3 totals 14 residues. V shed 5 bases and J shed 5 bases, with 16 bases lying between them. The CDR3, as DNA: TGTGCCAGCAGACTTGGACTGGGGCGTACTGAAGCTTTCTTT. This encodes CASRLGLGRTEAFF.

The rearrangement uses TRBV7-2 and TRBJ2-2, with D unresolved. This CDR3 contains 14 residues. Per the germline V gene, CDR1 is SGHTA and CDR2 is FQGNSA. The ends were cut back, 5 bases at V and 2 bases at J, with 9 bases in the middle. CDR3 residues: CASSLVENTGELFF. DNA of the CDR3: TGTGCCAGCAGCCTGGTCGAAAACACCGGGGAGCTGTTTTTT.

The rearrangement uses TRBV12-3 or TRBV12-4 and TRBJ2-7, with D perhaps matching TRBD2 (6 bases). The CDR3 length is 11 residues. V was shortened by 4 bases and J by 13 bases, with 14 bases between the two germline ends. The DNA for the CDR3 is TGTGCCAGCAGTTCCAGCGGGTGGGCCTACTTC. Its translation is CASSSSGWAYF.